Given below is one T cell receptor (beta chain) in context. This entry is derived from a study of cytomegalovirus exposure and HLA in healthy donors. A multiplex PCR was run with 60 Vbeta primers and 13 Jbeta primers. Clones were read by immunoSEQ multiplex PCR, and TCRdb kept only the in-frame ones, dropping some. Here the sample spans about 67,000 clones, about 65% being singletons. Germline V gives CDR1 SGHNT, CDR2 YENEEA. The CDR3 consists of 16 residues. J lost 0 bases, V lost 7 bases, and 11 bases had no gene match. V gene TRBV11-3 combines with J gene TRBJ1-1; 7 bases agree with TRBD1. Sample: PBMCs. This clonotype was obtained from a woman in her 30s in good health and CMV-seronegative. CDR3: CASTLSTGWMNTEAFF. In DNA, the CDR3 is TGTGCCAGCACCCTATCGACAGGGTGGATGAACACTGAAGCTTTCTTT.